These 32 T cell receptor beta chains were sequenced from one sample in a study of blood T cell repertoires in COVID-19. The protocol was immunoSEQ multiplex PCR, while the TCRdb copy is restricted to in-frame clones and leaves out a portion. The sample yields 90,000 to 140,000 clones, over 75% seen once. The sequenced sample was peripheral blood. All receptors come from a man between 50 and 59 years old with acute or convalescent COVID-19.

The chain combines TRBV14 with TRBJ2-3; TRBD2 agrees at 10 bases. Per germline, CDR1 SGHDN and CDR2 FVKESK. V lost 5 bases, J lost 2 bases, and 7 bases stayed unmatched. This CDR3 has 16 residues. The CDR3 coding sequence is TGTGCCAGCAGCTTTCTCGGACTAGCGGTCACAGATACGCAGTATTTT. Translated, it gives CASSFLGLAVTDTQYF.

A single count supports this clone. The gene calls are TRBV6-5 and TRBJ2-7, with TRBD2 matching over 14 bases. J was trimmed by 6 bases and V by 7 bases; bases with no gene match: 2. The CDR3 sequence is 13 residues long. Germline V CDR1 and CDR2: MNHEY, SVGAGI. CDR3 protein: CASKTSGRGEQYF. In DNA, the CDR3 is TGTGCCAGCAAGACTAGCGGGAGGGGCGAGCAGTACTTC.

This clone occurred once. The rearrangement uses TRBV11-3 and TRBJ1-2, with 8 nucleotides matching TRBD1. CDR1 SGHNT and CDR2 YENEEA come from the germline V gene. V gave up 4 bases and J gave up 4 bases; unmatched junction bases: 2. CDR3 length: 13 amino acids. The CDR3 region has the DNA TGTGCCAGCAGCTCAGGACAGGGCTATGGCTACACCTTC. Translated, it gives CASSSGQGYGYTF.

This rearrangement joins TRBV11-3 to TRBJ2-3, with 7 bases matching TRBD2. The CDR3 has 16 amino acids. V lost 0 bases and J lost 4; bases outside the gene matches: 7. Germline V gene data show CDR1 as SGHNT and CDR2 as YENEEA. The CDR3 spells CASSLEFGTNPDTQYF. The CDR3 coding sequence is TGTGCCAGCAGCTTAGAGTTTGGGACTAACCCAGATACGCAGTATTTT. The full variable domain, in which reference TRBV11-3 and TRBJ2-3 provide the parts outside the CDR3, is EAGVVQSPRYKIIEKKQPVAFWCNPISGHNTLYWYLQNLGQGPELLIRYENEEAVDDSQLPKDRFSAERLKGVDSTLKIQPAELGDSAVYLCASSLEFGTNPDTQYFGPGTRLTVL.

The chain recombines TRBV7-9 with TRBJ1-4, with TRBD1 matching 9 bases. After removal of 2 bases from V and 6 bases from J, the junction contained 16 bases not matched to a gene. Germline V lookup: CDR1 SEHNR, CDR2 FQNEAQ (reference sequence). The CDR3 sequence is 19 residues long. The CDR3 DNA reads TGTGCCAGCAGCTTATATTTGTCGGGGACAGGGAGACCAGATGAAAAACTGTTTTTT. Encoded protein: CASSLYLSGTGRPDEKLFF.

The count of this clone is one. The V gene is TRBV12-3 or TRBV12-4, the J gene TRBJ1-2; 7 positions match TRBD1. There are 13 residues in the CDR3. V lost 3 bases and J lost 6; bases outside the gene matches: 4. In DNA, the CDR3 is TGTGCCAGCAGTTTCTCCGGGACAGATGGCTACACCTTC. It codes for CASSFSGTDGYTF.

The sample holds a few counts of this clone. The chain is built from TRBV9 and TRBJ2-2; possibly TRBD2 for D (5 bases). Looked up from germline, CDR1 is SGDLS and CDR2 is YYNGEE. There are 13 residues in the CDR3. Trimming shortened V by 2 bases and J by 6 bases, and 8 bases separated the two germline ends. The CDR3 DNA follows: TGTGCCAGCAGCGTCGGGGTCCCCGGGGAGCTGTTTTTT. Translating gives CASSVGVPGELFF.

The CDR3 spells CASTFSYNEQFF. CDR3 nucleotides: TGTGCCAGCACTTTTTCCTACAATGAGCAGTTCTTC. The V call is TRBV11-2, the J call TRBJ2-1, with D unresolved. The CDR3 extends over 12 amino acids. The V end was cut by 7 bases, the J end by 1 base, with 5 bases between. Germline values: CDR1 SGHAT, CDR2 FQNNGV.

The CDR3 bases are TGCGCCAGCAGTGAGGTGGGACAGGGGGCCGGGGAGCTGTTTTTT. Protein sequence: CASSEVGQGAGELFF. This chain links TRBV10-2 with TRBJ2-2; the match to TRBD1 covers 11 bases. This CDR3 is built from 15 residues. The V gene's germline CDR1 is WSHSY and CDR2 SAAADI. V lost 2 bases to trimming and J lost 6 bases; unmatched junction nucleotides: 2.

The V gene is TRBV6-5, the J gene TRBJ2-5; TRBD2 might be the D (6 bases). V lost 6 bases and J lost 4, with 18 bases in between. CDR1 and CDR2 from the germline V gene are MNHEY and SVGAGI. The CDR3 runs 15 residues. The CDR3 region has the DNA TGTGCCAGCAGCCTGACCCCGACTAGTGGAGAGACCCAGTACTTC. Its translation is CASSLTPTSGETQYF.

DNA of the CDR3: TGTGCCAGCAGCCGAGAACAGACGACCCAGTACTTC. It specifies CASSREQTTQYF. The chain combines TRBV3-1 (or the pseudogene TRBV3-2) with TRBJ2-5; no definite D call. Trimming took off 4 bases at V and 7 bases at J, with 10 bases between the two ends. CDR1 and CDR2 (germline): LGHDT, YNNKEL (reference sequence). This CDR3 contains 12 residues.

The V call is TRBV11-3, the J call TRBJ1-2; D perhaps matches TRBD1 (6 bases). V was pared by 1 base and J by 8 bases, with 14 bases between. The CDR3 spans 14 residues. Germline V gives CDR1 SGHNT, CDR2 YENEEA. CDR3 protein: CASSLGSDRRGYTF. As DNA, the CDR3 is TGTGCCAGCAGCTTAGGATCGGACAGAAGGGGCTACACCTTC.

This clone appeared a few times. The chain employs TRBV18 and TRBJ1-5, with TRBD1 as a possible D gene (6 bases). Germline V gives CDR1 KGHSH, CDR2 LQKENI. The CDR3 loop spans 18 amino acids. Trimming removed 1 base at V and 1 base at J, with 17 bases between. CDR3 residues: CASSPRMSGGASNQPQHF. The CDR3, as DNA: TGTGCCAGCTCACCACGGATGAGTGGGGGGGCGAGCAATCAGCCCCAGCATTTT.

This clone showed up just a few times. Other DNA sequences from this sample encode an identical CDR3 as well. V usage is TRBV19 and J usage is TRBJ1-1; 8 bases map to TRBD1. Per germline, CDR1 LNHDA and CDR2 SQIVND (reference sequence). The CDR3 covers 14 residues. V shed 5 bases and J 5 bases; nucleotides not matched to a gene: 7. Here the CDR3 DNA reads TGTGCCAGTAGTTTTGGACAGGGTCTGACTGAAGCTTTCTTT. It codes for CASSFGQGLTEAFF.

This clone has just one count. J is TRBJ1-1 and V is TRBV5-4; 8 nucleotides match TRBD1. Germline trimming cut 4 bases from V and 1 base from J; bases unmatched to any gene: 3. This CDR3 is 14 amino acids long. CDR1 and CDR2 (germline): SGHNT, YYREEE (reference sequence). CDR3 residues: CASSAGTGNTEAFF. In nucleotides, the CDR3 is TGTGCCAGCAGCGCCGGGACAGGGAACACTGAAGCTTTCTTT.

The gene calls are TRBV20-1 and TRBJ2-1; 7 bases agree with TRBD1. The CDR3 spans 15 residues. CDR1 DFQATT and CDR2 SNEGSKA come from the germline V gene (reference sequence). The ends lost 3 bases at V and 4 bases at J; junction bases unmatched: 9. The DNA for the CDR3 is TGCAGTGCTAGTTTTCAGGGACAGCCATACAATGAGCAGTTCTTC. This translates into CSASFQGQPYNEQFF.

V gene TRBV18 combines with J gene TRBJ1-6, with D possibly being TRBD1 (5 bases). The CDR3 extends over 14 amino acids. Germline CDR1 reads KGHSH; CDR2 reads LQKENI. Trimming cost V 6 bases and J 4 bases, with 10 bases left between them. The CDR3 bases are TGTGCCAGCTCTTCGGGGGAGTATAATTCACCCCTCCACTTT. Protein sequence: CASSSGEYNSPLHF. Together with reference TRBV18 and TRBJ1-6, the CDR3 gives the full variable domain: NAGVMQNPRHLVRRRGQEARLRCSPMKGHSHVYWYRQLPEEGLKFMVYLQKENIIDESGMPKERFSAEFPKEGPSILRIQQVVRGDSAAYFCASSSGEYNSPLHFGNGTRLTVT.

The chain has TRBV30 and TRBJ1-6; no firm D call. V shed 0 bases and J shed 7 bases, with 10 bases lying between them. The CDR3 length is 14 residues. The germline V gene has CDR1 GTSNPN and CDR2 SVGIG (reference sequence). CDR3 amino acids: CAWSVGQRNSPLHF. In nucleotides, the CDR3 is TGTGCCTGGAGTGTTGGGCAAAGGAATTCACCCCTCCACTTT.

The rearrangement links TRBV7-9 to TRBJ2-3, with a possible D match to TRBD1 (5 bases). Per germline, CDR1 SEHNR and CDR2 FQNEAQ (reference sequence). The V gene lost 5 bases and the J gene lost 3 bases, with 12 bases spanning the gap. CDR3 length: 14 amino acids. The CDR3 DNA is TGTGCCAGCAGCCCGACAGCCGCGACAGATACGCAGTATTTT. This codes for CASSPTAATDTQYF.

V is TRBV25-1 and J is TRBJ1-2; tentatively, D is TRBD1 (5 bases). This CDR3 is 11 amino acids long. The V gene lost 6 bases and the J gene lost 4 bases, with 6 bases spanning the gap. Germline CDR1 is MGHDK and CDR2 is SYGVNS. The CDR3: CASSGGYGYTF. CDR3 sequence (DNA): TGTGCCAGCAGCGGGGGCTATGGCTACACCTTC.

The V and J genes are TRBV6-1 and TRBJ2-5; 8 bases fit TRBD1. From germline, CDR1 is MNHNS and CDR2 SASEGT. J gave up 5 bases and V 3 bases, and 5 bases lay outside the gene matches. This CDR3 is 14 amino acids long. The CDR3 DNA follows: TGTGCCAGCAGTGAGACAGGGGCGCGGGAGACCCAGTACTTC. Translation: CASSETGARETQYF.

The chain employs TRBV28 and TRBJ1-4; 10 bases are shared with TRBD1. Germline CDR1 is MDHEN and CDR2 is SYDVKM. V trimming: 3 bases; J trimming: 7 bases; junction bases outside the gene matches: 8. The CDR3 runs to 16 residues. The chain's CDR3 is CASSLPGTGVIEKLFF. CDR3 nucleotide sequence: TGTGCCAGCAGTTTGCCTGGGACAGGGGTTATTGAAAAACTGTTTTTT.

The J gene is TRBJ2-1, the V gene TRBV2; TRBD2 matches at 15 bases. The CDR3 is 19 residues long. Per the germline V gene, CDR1 is SNHLY and CDR2 is FYNNEI. With V trimmed by 6 bases and J by 3 bases, 12 bases remained unmatched. The CDR3: CASSPNPGLAGGYYNEQFF. Here the CDR3 DNA reads TGTGCCAGCAGCCCGAACCCGGGACTAGCGGGGGGCTACTACAATGAGCAGTTCTTC.

V and J are TRBV10-3 and TRBJ1-2, with 7 bases matching TRBD1. With 4 bases clipped from V and 4 bases from J, the junction kept 9 bases outside the gene matches. This CDR3 is built from 15 residues. Germline V lookup: CDR1 ENHRY, CDR2 SYGVKD. Here the CDR3 reads CAISGSTGKGYGYTF. DNA of the CDR3: TGTGCCATCAGTGGATCGACAGGGAAGGGCTATGGCTACACCTTC.

This clone has a handful of counts. The genes are TRBV6-1 and TRBJ2-7, with 9 bases fitting TRBD2. Germline V gene data show CDR1 as MNHNS and CDR2 as SASEGT. The length of the CDR3 is 15 residues. With 1 base clipped from V and 6 bases from J, the junction kept 7 bases outside the gene matches. CDR3 loop: CASSEVAGERGEQYF. CDR3 in DNA: TGTGCCAGCAGTGAAGTAGCGGGAGAAAGGGGCGAGCAGTACTTC.

The gene calls are TRBV7-8 and TRBJ2-6; D gene uncertain. CDR1 and CDR2 from the germline V gene are SGHVS and FQNEAQ. Trimming pared 0 bases from V and 0 bases from J, leaving 6 bases between. The CDR3 length is 16 residues. The CDR3: CASSLAGSSGANVLTF. The CDR3 DNA follows: TGTGCCAGCAGCTTAGCGGGCAGCTCTGGGGCCAACGTCCTGACTTTC.

This clone was counted once. This chain joins TRBV27 and TRBJ2-7; possibly TRBD2 for D (5 bases). The CDR3 spans 13 residues. CDR1 is MNHEY and CDR2 is SMNVEV in the germline V gene (reference sequence). V dropped 3 bases and J dropped 3 bases, with 9 bases sitting between them. CDR3 sequence reads: CASSFQEGYEQYF. The DNA for the CDR3 is TGTGCCAGCAGTTTTCAAGAGGGCTACGAGCAGTACTTC.

This clone has just one count. The chain is built from TRBV5-1 and TRBJ1-1; D call uncertain. Trimming removed 5 bases from V and 1 base from J, with 18 bases in between. CDR1 is SGHRS and CDR2 is YFSETQ in the germline V gene. The CDR3 extends over 16 amino acids. The CDR3: CASRSVSTRGNTEAFF. In DNA, the CDR3 is TGCGCCAGCAGATCAGTATCCACTCGGGGGAACACTGAAGCTTTCTTT.

CDR3 DNA sequence: TGTGCCAGCAGCTTGTCCAGGGCGGTCACTGAAGCTTTCTTT. This translates into CASSLSRAVTEAFF. The chain joins TRBV11-2 to TRBJ1-1, with a possible D match to TRBD1 (5 bases). This CDR3 has 14 amino acids. Trimming removed 3 bases from V and 4 bases from J, with 12 bases in between. Germline loops: CDR1 SGHAT, CDR2 FQNNGV. The full variable domain, its missing parts supplied by reference TRBV11-2 and TRBJ1-1, is EAGVAQSPRYKIIEKRQSVAFWCNPISGHATLYWYQQILGQGPKLLIQFQNNGVVDDSQLPKDRFSAERLKGVDSTLKIQPAKLEDSAVYLCASSLSRAVTEAFFGQGTRLTVV.

In this sample, this clone turned up once. The chain recombines TRBV3-1 (or the pseudogene TRBV3-2) with TRBJ1-2, with D perhaps matching TRBD1 (6 bases). The CDR3 has 14 amino acids. Trimming left V 4 bases short and J 7 bases short, with 16 bases between. From germline, CDR1 is LGHDT and CDR2 YNNKEL (reference sequence). The CDR3 loop reads CASSPRTGMSGYTF. The CDR3 coding sequence is TGTGCCAGCAGCCCTCGCACAGGGATGAGTGGCTACACCTTC.

CDR3 sequence reads: CASSRGLAGAERGAQYF. CDR3 sequence (DNA): TGTGCCAGCAGTCGTGGACTAGCGGGAGCCGAACGGGGAGCCCAGTACTTC. The chain employs TRBV5-6 and TRBJ2-5; 13 bases are a match to TRBD2. This CDR3 comprises 17 residues. The V gene end was trimmed by 5 bases and the J gene end by 9 bases; junction bases not matched to a gene: 16. Germline V CDR1 and CDR2: SGHDT, YYEEEE.

The gene calls are TRBV11-2 and TRBJ1-1; D ambiguous. The ends were cut back, 5 bases at V and 6 bases at J, with 7 bases in the middle. CDR1 SGHAT and CDR2 FQNNGV come from the germline V gene. The CDR3 spans 11 residues. CDR3 residues: CASSPRAEAFF. CDR3 in DNA: TGTGCCAGCAGCCCGCGGGCTGAAGCTTTCTTT.